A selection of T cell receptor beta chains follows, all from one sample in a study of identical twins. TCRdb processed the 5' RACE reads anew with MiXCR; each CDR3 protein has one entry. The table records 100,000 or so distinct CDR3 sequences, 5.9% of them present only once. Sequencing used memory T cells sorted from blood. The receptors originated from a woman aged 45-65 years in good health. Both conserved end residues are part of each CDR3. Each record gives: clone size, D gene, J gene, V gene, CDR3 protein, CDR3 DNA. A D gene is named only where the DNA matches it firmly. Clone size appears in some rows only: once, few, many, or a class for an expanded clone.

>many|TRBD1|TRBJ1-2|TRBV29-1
CSVEEQTGFAGYTF
TGCAGCGTTGAAGAGCAGACAGGGTTTGCCGGCTACACCTTC
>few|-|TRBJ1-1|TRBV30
CAWSVGQSAFF
TGTGCCTGGAGTGTGGGTCAGTCCGCTTTCTTT
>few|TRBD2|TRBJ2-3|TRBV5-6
CASSLALSSGGLAESTDTQYF
TGTGCCAGCAGCTTGGCTCTATCCTCGGGCGGGCTAGCGGAGAGCACAGATACGCAGTATTTT
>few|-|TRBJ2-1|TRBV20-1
CSASTGAERLSSYNEQFF
TGCAGTGCTTCTACCGGGGCAGAGCGGTTGAGCTCCTACAATGAGCAGTTCTTC
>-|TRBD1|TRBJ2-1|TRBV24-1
CATSDSGGQGMNEQFF
TGTGCCACCAGTGATTCGGGGGGACAGGGTATGAATGAGCAGTTCTTC
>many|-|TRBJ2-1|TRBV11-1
CASSLRSEYNEQFF
TGTGCCAGCAGCTTGCGTAGCGAGTACAATGAGCAGTTCTTC
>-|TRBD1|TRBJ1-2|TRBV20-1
CSATRQGRQAGGYTF
TGCAGTGCTACCCGACAGGGCAGGCAAGCAGGTGGCTACACCTTC
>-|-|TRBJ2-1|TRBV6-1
CASSGVPTDNEQFF
TGTGCCAGCAGTGGAGTCCCCACAGACAATGAGCAGTTCTTC
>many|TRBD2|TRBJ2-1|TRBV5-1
CASSRTSGNHEQFF
TGCGCCAGCAGCCGCACTAGCGGGAACCATGAGCAGTTCTTC
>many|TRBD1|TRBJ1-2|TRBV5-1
CASSLAGTDNYGYTF
TGCGCCAGCAGCTTGGCCGGGACAGACAACTATGGCTACACCTTC
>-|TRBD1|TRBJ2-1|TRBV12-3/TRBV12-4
CASSYRGEQFF
TGTGCCAGCAGTTACAGGGGGGAGCAGTTCTTC
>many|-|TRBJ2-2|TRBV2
CASSRSTGELFF
TGTGCCAGCAGTAGGAGCACCGGGGAGCTGTTTTTT
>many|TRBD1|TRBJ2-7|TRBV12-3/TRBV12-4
CASSFSRQGAFLTYEQYF
TGTGCCAGCAGTTTCAGCAGACAGGGGGCCTTCCTTACCTACGAGCAGTACTTC
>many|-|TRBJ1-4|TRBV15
CATSKGGENEKLFF
TGTGCCACCAGCAAGGGCGGGGAGAATGAAAAACTGTTTTTT
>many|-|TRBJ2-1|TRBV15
CATRSYGPDNEQFF
TGTGCCACCAGGTCGTACGGGCCGGACAATGAGCAGTTCTTC
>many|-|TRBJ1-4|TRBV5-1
CASSSTVGEKLFF
TGCGCCAGCAGCTCAACCGTCGGGGAAAAACTGTTTTTT
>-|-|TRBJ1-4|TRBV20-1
CSARAADLNEKLFF
TGCAGTGCTAGAGCCGCAGACCTTAATGAAAAACTGTTTTTT
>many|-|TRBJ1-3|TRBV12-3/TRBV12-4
CASSLDPPGSGNTIYF
TGTGCCAGCAGTTTAGACCCCCCAGGGTCTGGAAACACCATATATTTT
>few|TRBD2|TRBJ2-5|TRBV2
CASSPLAGLTQETQYF
TGTGCCAGCAGTCCCCTAGCGGGACTCACCCAAGAGACCCAGTACTTC
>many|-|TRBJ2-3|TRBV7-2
CASSLARGLRQPRGDTQYF
TGTGCCAGCAGCTTAGCGCGCGGGCTGAGACAACCCCGGGGAGATACGCAGTATTTT
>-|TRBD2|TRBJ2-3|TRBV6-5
CASQEGLAGADTQYF
TGTGCCAGCCAAGAGGGACTAGCGGGAGCGGATACGCAGTATTTT
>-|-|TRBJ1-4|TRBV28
CASSLSREPNEKLFF
TGTGCCAGCAGTTTGAGTCGGGAGCCGAATGAAAAACTGTTTTTT
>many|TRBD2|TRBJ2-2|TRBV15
CATRMTSGNTGELFF
TGTGCCACCAGGATGACTAGCGGGAACACCGGGGAGCTGTTTTTT
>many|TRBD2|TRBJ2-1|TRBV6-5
CASRSMGRGSINEQFF
TGTGCCAGCAGATCAATGGGGAGGGGAAGTATCAATGAGCAGTTCTTC
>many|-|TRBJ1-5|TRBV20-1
CSARGGGQPQHF
TGCAGTGCTAGAGGGGGGGGTCAGCCCCAGCATTTT
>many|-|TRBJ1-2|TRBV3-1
CASSPQIGGLSGYTF
TGTGCCAGCAGCCCGCAAATCGGGGGGCTCTCTGGCTACACCTTC
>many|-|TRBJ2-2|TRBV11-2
CASSGRYTGELFF
TGTGCCAGCAGCGGCCGGTACACCGGGGAGCTGTTTTTT
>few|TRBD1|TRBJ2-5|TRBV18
CASSIRDREETQYF
TGTGCCAGCTCAATTAGGGACAGAGAAGAGACCCAGTACTTC
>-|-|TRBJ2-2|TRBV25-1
CASSEYMGSYTGELFF
TGTGCCAGCAGTGAATATATGGGGAGCTACACCGGGGAGCTGTTTTTT
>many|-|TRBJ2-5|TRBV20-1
CSASKGTAEETQYF
TGCAGTGCTAGTAAGGGGACCGCAGAAGAGACCCAGTACTTC
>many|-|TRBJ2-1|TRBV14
CASSPHGGEVQDSYNEQFF
TGTGCCAGCAGCCCCCACGGAGGGGAGGTGCAAGACTCCTACAATGAGCAGTTCTTC
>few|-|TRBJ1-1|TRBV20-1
CSASSGGNTEAFF
TGCAGTGCTAGTAGCGGGGGGAACACTGAAGCTTTCTTT